These 15 T cell receptor beta chains originate from one sample sequenced in a study of T cell responses to AZD1222 COVID-19 vaccine. Profiled with immunoSEQ multiplex PCR; TCRdb holds only in-frame clones, not every one. The table lists 60,000 to 85,000 clones, 80% to 90% of them singletons. This material consisted of peripheral blood, taken 28 days after the second AZD1222 dose. These receptors all stem from an adult who received the AZD1222 COVID-19 vaccine.

This clone was picked up a small number of times. The chain combines TRBV2 with TRBJ1-2, with D possibly being TRBD1 (5 bases). There are 12 residues in the CDR3. The germline gives CDR1 SNHLY, CDR2 FYNNEI. The ends were cut back, 1 base at V and 11 bases at J, with 11 bases in the middle. The DNA of the CDR3 is TGTGCCAGCAGTGAAGAGACAGCACCTTACACCTTC. Translating gives CASSEETAPYTF.

This chain connects TRBV7-2 to TRBJ1-3; 7 bases are a match to TRBD1. The CDR3 contains 17 residues. With V trimmed by 1 base and J by 0 bases, 6 bases remained unmatched. Germline values: CDR1 SGHTA, CDR2 FQGNSA. The CDR3 region is CASSLGTGERSGNTIYF. DNA of the CDR3: TGTGCCAGCAGCTTAGGCACAGGGGAACGCTCTGGAAACACCATATATTTT.

V is TRBV6-2 or TRBV6-3 and J is TRBJ2-7; 8 nucleotides line up with TRBD2. The CDR3 loop spans 15 amino acids. J gave up 2 bases and V 5 bases, and 8 bases lay outside the gene matches. The germline V gene encodes CDR1 MNHEY and CDR2 SVGEGT. The CDR3 protein is CASSPTSVGPYEQYF. CDR3 coding DNA: TGTGCCAGCAGTCCGACTAGCGTCGGTCCCTACGAGCAGTACTTC.

The rearrangement uses TRBV2 and TRBJ2-5; D unclear. V shed 3 bases and J shed 1 base, with 3 bases lying between them. This CDR3 region has 12 residues. The germline V gene has CDR1 SNHLY and CDR2 FYNNEI. CDR3 DNA: TGTGCCAGCAGTGAGGTCCAAGAGACCCAGTACTTC. Its translation is CASSEVQETQYF. The full variable domain, with the rest looked up from reference TRBV2 and TRBJ2-5, is EPEVTQTPSHQVTQMGQEVILRCVPISNHLYFYWYRQILGQKVEFLVSFYNNEISEKSEIFDDQFSVERPDGSNFTLKIRSTKLEDSAMYFCASSEVQETQYFGPGTRLLVL.

The J gene is TRBJ1-6, the V gene TRBV19, with TRBD1 matching over 9 bases. The length of the CDR3 is 15 residues. J was trimmed by 7 bases and V by 5 bases; bases with no gene match: 6. Germline CDR1 reads LNHDA; CDR2 reads SQIVND (reference sequence). The CDR3 DNA reads as TGTGCCAGTAGTGGGGCCGGGACAGGGAATTCACCCCTCCACTTT. Residues: CASSGAGTGNSPLHF.

The V gene is TRBV5-6, the J gene TRBJ1-1; no clear D. Trimming took 4 bases from V and 0 from J, leaving 7 bases between them. Germline V gene sequence: CDR1 SGHDT, CDR2 YYEEEE. The CDR3 consists of 13 residues. The CDR3 nucleotides are TGTGCCAGCAGCGCACTAGTGAACACTGAAGCTTTCTTT. It is translated as CASSALVNTEAFF. Together with reference TRBV5-6 and TRBJ1-1, the CDR3 gives the full variable domain: DAGVTQSPTHLIKTRGQQVTLRCSPKSGHDTVSWYQQALGQGPQFIFQYYEEEERQRGNFPDRFSGHQFPNYSSELNVNALLLGDSALYLCASSALVNTEAFFGQGTRLTVV.

This clone was observed once. CDR3 coding DNA: TGTGCCAGCAGTGAGGCGGGGTCTGACAATGAGCAGTTCTTC. This gives the protein CASSEAGSDNEQFF. The chain carries TRBV6-4 and TRBJ2-1; TRBD2 might be the D (6 bases). This CDR3 is built from 14 residues. Germline V gene sequence: CDR1 MRHNA, CDR2 SNTAGT. V was trimmed by 3 bases and J by 5 bases, leaving 11 bases between them.

The gene calls are TRBV27 and TRBJ1-5; possibly TRBD1 for D (5 bases). This CDR3 is built from 15 residues. With 6 bases removed from V and 0 bases from J, the gap between germline ends came to 12 bases. Germline CDR1 MNHEY, CDR2 SMNVEV (reference sequence). In DNA, the CDR3 is TGTGCCAGCAGCCTTCGGGGGGGTAGCAATCAGCCCCAGCATTTT. It yields the protein CASSLRGGSNQPQHF.

This clone was observed once. The V gene is TRBV6-5, the J gene TRBJ1-2; D is possibly TRBD1 (6 bases). Germline V lookup: CDR1 MNHEY, CDR2 SVGAGI. The CDR3 contains 12 residues. The V and J ends lost 6 bases and 4 bases respectively, with 9 bases between them. This CDR3 reads CASSTGAYGYTF. CDR3 nucleotides: TGTGCCAGCAGCACGGGGGCCTATGGCTACACCTTC.

The chain employs TRBV6-4 and TRBJ2-3; 15 bases match TRBD2. CDR1 is MRHNA and CDR2 is SNTAGT in the germline V gene. V shed 4 bases and J 6 bases; nucleotides not matched to a gene: 2. The CDR3 has 15 residues. The CDR3, as DNA: TGTGCCAGCAGTGCCGGGACTAGCGGGGGGGATACGCAGTATTTT. This encodes CASSAGTSGGDTQYF.

The rearrangement uses TRBV9 and TRBJ2-3; 9 bases map to TRBD2. V was pared by 2 bases and J by 6 bases, with 4 bases of the junction left unmatched. This CDR3 comprises 14 residues. Germline CDR1 SGDLS, CDR2 YYNGEE. CDR3 sequence reads: CASSVSSGGDTQYF. The CDR3 region has the DNA TGTGCCAGCAGCGTTAGCAGCGGGGGGGATACGCAGTATTTT.

CDR3 sequence (DNA): TGCGCCAGCAGCGGAACAGGGGGCGCGGGCTATGGCTACACCTTC. Its protein product is CASSGTGGAGYGYTF. The chain employs TRBV5-1 and TRBJ1-2, with 9 positions matching TRBD1. Germline values: CDR1 SGHRS, CDR2 YFSETQ. V shed 4 bases and J 4 bases; nucleotides not matched to a gene: 8. There are 15 residues in the CDR3.

This sequence joins TRBV20-1 and TRBJ2-7; the D call may be TRBD1 or TRBD2 (5 bases each). V gave up 5 bases and J gave up 4 bases, with 9 bases separating them. The CDR3 runs 11 residues. Germline V lookup: CDR1 DFQATT, CDR2 SNEGSKA (reference sequence). CDR3 DNA sequence: TGCAGTGCTGGGACCGGGTACGAGCAGTACTTC. Protein: CSAGTGYEQYF.

The V call is TRBV29-1, the J call TRBJ2-2; tentatively, D is TRBD2 (5 bases). This CDR3 region has 13 residues. Trimming shortened V by 6 bases and J by 6 bases, and 14 bases separated the two germline ends. CDR1 and CDR2 (germline): SQVTM, ANQGSEA. Written as DNA, the CDR3 is TGCAGCGTGTTCACTAGGCCGTCCGGGGAGCTGTTTTTT. It specifies CSVFTRPSGELFF.

This clone showed up just a few times. This chain joins TRBV7-3 and TRBJ2-7; D may be TRBD1 (6 bases). V was shortened by 5 bases and J by 5 bases, with 16 bases between the two germline ends. Germline CDR1 is SGHTA and CDR2 is FQGTGA. The CDR3 sequence is 14 residues long. The CDR3 DNA reads as TGTGCCAGCAGCAGAAGTCCAGGGGACCACGAGCAGTACTTC. It yields the protein CASSRSPGDHEQYF. Combining the CDR3 with reference TRBV7-3 and TRBJ2-7 gives the whole variable domain GAGVSQTPSNKVTEKGKYVELRCDPISGHTALYWYRQSLGQGPEFLIYFQGTGAADDSGLPNDRFFAVRPEGSVSTLKIQRTERGDSAVYLCASSRSPGDHEQYFGPGTRLTVT.